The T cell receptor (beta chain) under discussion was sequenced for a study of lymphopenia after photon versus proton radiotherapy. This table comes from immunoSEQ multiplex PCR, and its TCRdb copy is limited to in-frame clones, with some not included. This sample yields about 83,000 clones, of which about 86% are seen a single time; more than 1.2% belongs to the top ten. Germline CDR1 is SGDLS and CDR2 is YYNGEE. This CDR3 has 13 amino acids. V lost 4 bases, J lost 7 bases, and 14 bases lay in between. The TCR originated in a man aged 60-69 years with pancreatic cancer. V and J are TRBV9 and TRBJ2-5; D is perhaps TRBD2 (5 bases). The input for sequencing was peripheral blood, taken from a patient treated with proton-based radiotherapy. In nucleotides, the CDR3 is TGTGCCAGCAGCCCTCTCGCGGGCGGGACCCAGTACTTC. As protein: CASSPLAGGTQYF.